The source of this TCR beta chain is a study of post-analysis software for immune sequencing data (dated by TCRdb to between 2015 and 2016). Turning to the overall study: Recorded disease courses included relapsing-remitting, secondary progressive and progressive-relapsing multiple sclerosis, with some patients lacking subtype annotation. The multiple sclerosis patient repertoires were compared with more than 9 previously published healthy control repertoires from donors aged about 6 to 25 years. A subset of samples was prepared in parallel using single-end sample barcoding, then pooled and co-amplified after Illumina adapter ligation.

V loses 4 bases at its end and J loses 7 bases; junction bases beyond the gene matches: 12. Sequences SGHKS (CDR1) and YYEKEE (CDR2) are obtained from the germline V gene (reference sequence). From the cysteine through the phenylalanine, the CDR3 covers 17 amino acids. Just the 51-base CDR3 DNA is kept, in frame starting at base 1. To demonstrate the VDJtools post-analysis software, TCR beta repertoires were profiled from the peripheral blood of 10 to 15 young patients with multiple sclerosis. The multiple sclerosis patients were children and adolescents between roughly 6 and 16 years of age. The library relied on PCR. The instrument given in TCRdb is Illumina HiSeq 2500. To reduce PCR and sequencing biases, unique molecular identifiers were incorporated into the TCR beta cDNA libraries. Per 1 to 10 million input T cells, approximately 500,000 cDNA molecules were obtained, such that each molecule approximated one T cell. The patient libraries were prepared and sequenced with the same protocol used for the earlier healthy control dataset. Within a given batch, samples were prepared together, multiplexed and sequenced on the same HiSeq lane. For the original study's pipeline: MIGEC was used to process the raw barcoded reads, and molecular identifier groups with only a single read were discarded before consensus assembly and CDR3 extraction. Clonotype tables were post-analysed with VDJtools, normalizing diversity by down-sampling all datasets to the smallest sample size. In repertoire overlap clustering, CDR3 amino acid sequences, but not nucleotide sequences, were matched to correct batch-related cross-sample contamination. Clones were called with MiXCR by TCRdb after fastp trimmed the public reads at Q25, and only in-frame beta chains were retained. Merged by CDR3 protein, the rows form single entries marked with the most common genes and DNA. The V and J calls follow TCRdb's processing rather than the paper's. The sample yields 650,000 to 850,000 distinct CDR3 sequences; 35% to 55% were counted once. The ten largest clones take up roughly 4.9% of the sample.

A word on this clonotype: Its antigen remains undetermined. Per-base quality was not reported, and no clone a single base away is much larger than it.

What the work shows at the level of the full study, not this receptor alone: A few TRBV segments, including TRBV5-6, TRBV5-1 and TRBV20-1, were significantly more frequent in patients than controls. The control group was slightly older than the multiple sclerosis patient group. Strong co-clustering of samples prepared in the same batch was shown by direct clustering with F measure, prompting a batch-effect correction. Significantly lower normalized Chao1 diversity was found in multiple sclerosis patients than in controls, suggesting substantial peripheral T-cell clonal expansion.

The specimen was blood. The V and J segments used are TRBV5-5 and TRBJ2-1; 12 central bases correspond to TRBD2. This receptor was taken from a girl under 18 with multiple sclerosis. The CDR3 reads as follows: CASSKRTSGIPLNEQFF. In nucleotides, the sequence is TGTGCCAGCAGCAAGAGGACTAGCGGGATCCCTTTGAATGAGCAGTTCTTC.